Below, 21 T cell receptor beta chains from the same sample are listed, as sequenced in a study of blood T cell repertoires in COVID-19. Profiling relied on immunoSEQ multiplex PCR, and the TCRdb table lists in-frame clones only, not all of them. The repertoire includes roughly 180,000 clones, approximately 88% of them detected once, and about an eighth sits in the top ten. The sample comprised PBMCs or T cells enriched from blood (not recorded which). These TCRs come from a woman aged 60 to 75 who had recovered from COVID-19.

This chain connects TRBV3-1 (or the pseudogene TRBV3-2) to TRBJ2-5; D is perhaps TRBD2 (6 bases). Germline lookup yields CDR1 LGHDT and CDR2 YNNKEL (reference sequence). The CDR3 contains 14 residues. Trimming stripped 0 bases from V and 6 bases from J, with 11 bases between. Here the CDR3 reads CASSQDPGEKTQYF. DNA of the CDR3: TGTGCCAGCAGCCAAGATCCGGGGGAAAAGACCCAGTACTTC.

The CDR3 DNA sequence: TGTGCCAGCTCACCACCTAACGAGGTTGAGCAGTTCTTC. Translating it yields CASSPPNEVEQFF. The genes are TRBV18 and TRBJ2-1; D is ambiguous. Trimming pared 0 bases from V and 9 bases from J, leaving 9 bases between. Looked up from germline, CDR1 is KGHSH and CDR2 is LQKENI. This CDR3 is 13 amino acids long.

The rearrangement links TRBV15 to TRBJ2-7; 7 bases are a match to TRBD2. The germline CDR1 and CDR2 sequences are LNHNV and YYDKDF (reference sequence). V trimming: 6 bases; J trimming: 0 bases; junction bases outside the gene matches: 5. The CDR3 totals 14 residues. CDR3: CATSGDYASYEQYF. CDR3 nucleotides: TGTGCCACCAGTGGGGACTACGCCTCCTACGAGCAGTACTTC.

This chain's CDR3 is CSAGTGQETQYF. CDR3 sequence (DNA): TGCAGCGCTGGGACAGGGCAAGAGACCCAGTACTTC. V and J are TRBV29-1 and TRBJ2-5; 9 bases line up with TRBD1. The J segment lost 2 bases and the V segment lost 7 bases, leaving 2 bases of the junction unmatched. CDR1 and CDR2 (germline): SQVTM, ANQGSEA. The CDR3 length is 12 residues. Full variable domain (missing parts from reference TRBV29-1 and TRBJ2-5): SAVISQKPSRDICQRGTSLTIQCQVDSQVTMMFWYRQQPGQSLTLIATANQGSEATYESGFVIDKFPISRPNLTFSTLTVSNMSPEDSSIYLCSAGTGQETQYFGPGTRLLVL.

The chain employs TRBV5-1 and TRBJ1-2; 10 bases map to TRBD1. Unmatched junction bases numbered 8, after V lost 7 bases and J lost 8 bases. Germline-derived CDR1 and CDR2 are SGHRS and YFSETQ. The CDR3 length is 13 residues. CDR3 sequence: CASSPGQGSGYTF. The CDR3 nucleotides are TGCGCCAGCTCCCCGGGACAGGGGAGCGGCTACACCTTC.

J is TRBJ1-3 and V is TRBV12-3 or TRBV12-4, with a possible D match to TRBD1 (5 bases). Between the trimmed V and J ends, which lost 7 bases and 3 bases, there was a span of 7 bases. The CDR3 runs 12 residues. The CDR3 reads CASMDIGNTIYF. CDR3 nucleotide sequence: TGTGCCAGCATGGACATTGGAAACACCATATATTTT.

The chain employs TRBV7-8 and TRBJ2-1; 14 bases fit TRBD2. Trimming removed 3 bases from V and 7 bases from J; junction bases left unmatched: 5. The germline gives CDR1 SGHVS, CDR2 FQNEAQ. The CDR3 totals 16 residues. This CDR3 reads CASSLGTSGSNNEQFF. The CDR3 DNA is TGTGCCAGCAGCTTGGGGACTAGCGGGAGTAATAATGAGCAGTTCTTC. Based on the CDR3 plus reference TRBV7-8 and TRBJ2-1, the full variable domain is GAGVSQSPRYKVAKRGQDVALRCDPISGHVSLFWYQQALGQGPEFLTYFQNEAQLDKSGLPSDRFFAERPEGSVSTLKIQRTQQEDSAVYLCASSLGTSGSNNEQFFGPGTRLTVL.

The chain is built from TRBV4-1 and TRBJ1-5, with D perhaps matching TRBD1 (6 bases). V was pared by 4 bases and J by 2 bases, with 15 bases between. Germline-derived CDR1 and CDR2 are MGHRA and YSYEKL. The CDR3 has 16 residues. The chain's CDR3 is CASSRLQGSGNQPQHF. CDR3 nucleotide sequence: TGCGCCAGCAGCCGTTTACAGGGATCCGGCAATCAGCCCCAGCATTTT.

A word on this clone: Different DNA sequences within this sample yield the same CDR3. The rearrangement links TRBV28 to TRBJ2-1; D possibly corresponds to TRBD2 (6 bases). This CDR3 contains 14 residues. Germline values: CDR1 MDHEN, CDR2 SYDVKM. The ends were cut back, 3 bases at V and 4 bases at J, with 10 bases in the middle. For the CDR3, the DNA is TGTGCCAGCAGTTTCCGTCGGGGGTACAATGAGCAGTTCTTC. Amino acids: CASSFRRGYNEQFF.

This clone showed up just a few times. CDR3 loop: CASSQTVIGMNTEAFF. The CDR3 DNA reads as TGCGCCAGCAGCCAGACAGTAATAGGAATGAACACTGAAGCTTTCTTT. The chain joins TRBV4-1 to TRBJ1-1; tentatively, D is TRBD1 (5 bases). Trimming removed 3 bases from V and 0 bases from J, with 14 bases in between. Germline CDR1 is MGHRA and CDR2 is YSYEKL. The CDR3 covers 16 residues.

The chain couples TRBV30 to TRBJ1-2; 8 bases line up with TRBD1. Germline assignment: CDR1 GTSNPN and CDR2 SVGIG (reference sequence). The CDR3 sequence is 13 residues long. J gave up 11 bases and V 4 bases, and 12 bases lay outside the gene matches. Here the CDR3 DNA reads TGTGCCTGGACCCTTCTCCGGAGACAGGGGTACACCTTC. It specifies CAWTLLRRQGYTF.

This clone was recorded once. The chain couples TRBV18 to TRBJ1-1, with 9 nucleotides matching TRBD1. This CDR3 has 17 residues. With V trimmed by 5 bases and J by 5 bases, 15 bases remained unmatched. The germline gives CDR1 KGHSH, CDR2 LQKENI. The CDR3 sequence is CASSSPGQGYLETEAFF. CDR3 coding DNA: TGTGCCAGCTCATCTCCGGGACAGGGTTATTTGGAGACTGAAGCTTTCTTT.

The chain employs TRBV5-1 and TRBJ2-1, with 7 bases that match TRBD2. The CDR3 is 17 residues long. Germline values: CDR1 SGHRS, CDR2 YFSETQ. The ends lost 0 bases at V and 7 bases at J; junction bases unmatched: 13. The CDR3 spells CASSLEALGRAGNEQFF. The CDR3 region has the DNA TGCGCCAGCAGCTTGGAGGCCTTGGGGAGGGCCGGAAATGAGCAGTTCTTC.

The chain employs TRBV19 and TRBJ2-1, with D maybe TRBD1 (5 bases). The CDR3 extends over 17 amino acids. Trimming took off 5 bases at V and 6 bases at J, with 23 bases between the two ends. Germline-derived CDR1 and CDR2 are LNHDA and SQIVND (reference sequence). The CDR3 loop reads CASSLLQGQEGSNEQFF. The DNA of the CDR3 is TGTGCCAGTAGTCTTCTTCAGGGCCAGGAAGGAAGCAATGAGCAGTTCTTC.

The chain couples TRBV29-1 to TRBJ1-2; D gene ambiguous. There are 11 residues in the CDR3. With 2 bases removed from V and 2 bases from J, the gap between germline ends came to 3 bases. The germline V gene has CDR1 SQVTM and CDR2 ANQGSEA. In DNA form, the CDR3 reads TGCAGCGTTGAACTAAACTATGGCTACACCTTC. It yields the protein CSVELNYGYTF. The whole variable domain, filled in from reference TRBV29-1 and TRBJ1-2, reads SAVISQKPSRDICQRGTSLTIQCQVDSQVTMMFWYRQQPGQSLTLIATANQGSEATYESGFVIDKFPISRPNLTFSTLTVSNMSPEDSSIYLCSVELNYGYTFGSGTRLTVV.

V is TRBV5-1 and J is TRBJ2-1; D is ambiguous. The germline gives CDR1 SGHRS, CDR2 YFSETQ. V lost 0 bases and J 0 bases, leaving 4 bases between the germline ends. The CDR3 has 14 residues. The CDR3 nucleotides read TGCGCCAGCAGCTTGGGTAGCTCCTACAATGAGCAGTTCTTC. It yields the protein CASSLGSSYNEQFF.

The rearrangement uses TRBV4-1 and TRBJ1-2; D perhaps matches TRBD1 (5 bases). CDR1 is MGHRA and CDR2 is YSYEKL in the germline V gene. The length of the CDR3 is 13 residues. V was clipped by 2 bases and J by 3 bases, with 7 bases between them. Written as DNA, the CDR3 is TGCGCCAGCAGCCAAACAGGAGACTATGGCTACACCTTC. Translated, it gives CASSQTGDYGYTF.

V gene TRBV3-1 (or the pseudogene TRBV3-2) combines with J gene TRBJ1-6; tentative D call: TRBD1 (6 bases). The CDR3 has 13 residues. The germline V and J ends were trimmed by 6 bases and 7 bases, with 10 bases remaining between them. Germline V gene sequence: CDR1 LGHDT, CDR2 YNNKEL (reference sequence). The CDR3 region has the DNA TGTGCCAGCAGACGGACAGTCAATTCACCCCTCCACTTT. Its protein product is CASRRTVNSPLHF.

V gene TRBV28 combines with J gene TRBJ2-1; TRBD1 is a possible D gene (6 bases). CDR3 length equals 12 residues. CDR1 is MDHEN and CDR2 is SYDVKM in the germline V gene. Trimming removed 6 bases from V and 9 bases from J, with 12 bases in between. The CDR3 reads CASRQGSLEQFF. The DNA for the CDR3 is TGTGCCAGCAGACAGGGCTCTCTTGAGCAGTTCTTC.

V is TRBV7-6 and J is TRBJ2-3; D is unresolved. Germline assignment: CDR1 SGHVS and CDR2 FNYEAQ. Deletions cut 3 bases from V and 2 bases from J, with 9 bases between. The CDR3 spans 14 residues. The CDR3 DNA reads TGTGCCAGCAGCTTTGAACAGAACACAGATACGCAGTATTTT. Protein: CASSFEQNTDTQYF.

The chain couples TRBV3-1 (or the pseudogene TRBV3-2) to TRBJ1-4; TRBD1 might be the D (5 bases). Germline CDR1 reads LGHDT; CDR2 reads YNNKEL (reference sequence). The CDR3 loop spans 14 amino acids. V dropped 3 bases and J dropped 7 bases, with 12 bases sitting between them. The CDR3, as DNA: TGTGCCAGCAGCCAGGAGGGGATGAGTGAAAAACTGTTTTTT. It translates to CASSQEGMSEKLFF.